This TCR beta chain was obtained from a study of blood T cell repertoires in COVID-19. Study-wide background: There were acute and convalescent COVID-19 samples, and they came from the United States, Italy and Spain. In each case, the material was cDNA or gDNA derived from T cells, B-cell-depleted T cells, or PBMCs.

The authors' processing: By means of reference gene primer amplification, nucleated cell counts were estimated. Generated by immunoSEQ multiplex PCR, the TCRdb table keeps only in-frame clones and is missing some. The V and J calls and clone size were taken over from that table, and D and trimming were inferred from the DNA. Of approximately 200,000 clones in the sample, about 83% were seen once. Germline V gene data show CDR1 as MNHEY and CDR2 as SVGAGI. V dropped 0 bases and J dropped 7; count of bases not matched to a gene: 7. This CDR3 comprises 16 residues. This sequence joins TRBV6-5 and TRBJ2-4; 9 bases are a match to TRBD1. The sequence derives from a man between 60 and 75 years old who had recovered from COVID-19. The material sequenced was peripheral blood. In DNA, the CDR3 is TGTGCCAGCAGTTACTCTTCGGGACAGGGTCGGAACATTCAGTACTTC. It is translated as CASSYSSGQGRNIQYF.